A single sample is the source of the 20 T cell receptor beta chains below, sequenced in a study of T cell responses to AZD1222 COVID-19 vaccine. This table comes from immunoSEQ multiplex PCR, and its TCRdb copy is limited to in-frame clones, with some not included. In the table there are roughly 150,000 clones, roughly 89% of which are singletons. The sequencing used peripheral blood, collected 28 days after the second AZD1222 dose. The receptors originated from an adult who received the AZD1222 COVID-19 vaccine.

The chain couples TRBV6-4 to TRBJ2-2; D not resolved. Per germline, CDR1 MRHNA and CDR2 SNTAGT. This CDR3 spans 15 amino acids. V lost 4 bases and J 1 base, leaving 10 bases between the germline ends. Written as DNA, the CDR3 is TGTGCCAGCAGTGTCGATGGTCTGAACACCGGGGAGCTGTTTTTT. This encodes CASSVDGLNTGELFF.

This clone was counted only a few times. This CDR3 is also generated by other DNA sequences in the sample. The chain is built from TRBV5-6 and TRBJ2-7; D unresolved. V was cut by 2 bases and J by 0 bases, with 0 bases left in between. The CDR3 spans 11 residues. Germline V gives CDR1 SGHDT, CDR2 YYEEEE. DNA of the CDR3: TGTGCCAGCAGCTTCTCCTACGAGCAGTACTTC. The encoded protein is CASSFSYEQYF.

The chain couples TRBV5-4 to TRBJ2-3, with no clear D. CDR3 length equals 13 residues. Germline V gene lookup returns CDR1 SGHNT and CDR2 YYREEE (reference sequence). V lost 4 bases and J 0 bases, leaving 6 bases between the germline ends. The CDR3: CASSPTSTDTQYF. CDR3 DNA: TGTGCCAGCAGCCCGACTAGCACAGATACGCAGTATTTT.

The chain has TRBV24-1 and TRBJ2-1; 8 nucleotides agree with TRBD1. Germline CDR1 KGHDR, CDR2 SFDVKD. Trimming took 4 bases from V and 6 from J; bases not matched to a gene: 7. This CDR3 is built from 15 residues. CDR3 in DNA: TGTGCCACCAGTGACAACAGGGGGGCTGGCAATGAGCAGTTCTTC. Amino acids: CATSDNRGAGNEQFF.

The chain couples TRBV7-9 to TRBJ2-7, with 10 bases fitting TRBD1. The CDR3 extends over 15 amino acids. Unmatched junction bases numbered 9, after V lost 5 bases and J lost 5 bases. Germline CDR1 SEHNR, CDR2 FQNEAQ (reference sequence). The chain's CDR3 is CASSHSGQGRDEQYF. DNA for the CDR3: TGTGCCAGCAGCCACTCGGGACAGGGGCGCGACGAGCAGTACTTC.

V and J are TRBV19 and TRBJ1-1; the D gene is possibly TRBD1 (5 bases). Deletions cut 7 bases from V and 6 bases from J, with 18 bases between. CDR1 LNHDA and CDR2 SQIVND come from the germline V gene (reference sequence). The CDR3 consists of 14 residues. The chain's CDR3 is CASKDGGTAPEAFF. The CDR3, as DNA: TGTGCCAGTAAGGACGGGGGGACCGCGCCTGAAGCTTTCTTT.

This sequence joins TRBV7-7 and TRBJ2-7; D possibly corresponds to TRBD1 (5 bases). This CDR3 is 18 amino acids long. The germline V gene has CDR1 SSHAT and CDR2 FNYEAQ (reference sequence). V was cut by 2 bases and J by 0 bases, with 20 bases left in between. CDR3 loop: CASSLRIWGDQRSYEQYF. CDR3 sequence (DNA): TGTGCCAGCAGCTTAAGGATATGGGGCGACCAGCGCTCCTACGAGCAGTACTTC.

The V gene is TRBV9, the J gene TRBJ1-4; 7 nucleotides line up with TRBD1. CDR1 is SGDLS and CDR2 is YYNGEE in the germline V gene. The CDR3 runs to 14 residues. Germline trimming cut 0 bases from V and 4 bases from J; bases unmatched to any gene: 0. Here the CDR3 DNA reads TGTGCCAGCAGCGTAGGACAGGGTAATGAAAAACTGTTTTTT. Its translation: CASSVGQGNEKLFF.

The CDR3 nucleotides are TGTGCCAGCAGTTACGTGAGGCAGGGAGGTGGCTACACCTTC. Amino acid sequence: CASSYVRQGGGYTF. The gene calls are TRBV6-2 or TRBV6-3 and TRBJ1-2; possible D gene TRBD1, 5 bases. The CDR3 sequence is 14 residues long. With 2 bases removed from V and 7 bases from J, the gap between germline ends came to 14 bases. The V gene's germline CDR1 is MNHEY and CDR2 SVGEGT.

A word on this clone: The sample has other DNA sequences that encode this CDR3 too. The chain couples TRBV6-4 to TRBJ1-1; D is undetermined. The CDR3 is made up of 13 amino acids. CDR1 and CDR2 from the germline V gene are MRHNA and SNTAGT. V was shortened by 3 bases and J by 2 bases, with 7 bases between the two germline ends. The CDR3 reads CASSEGRNTEAFF. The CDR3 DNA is TGTGCCAGCAGTGAAGGCCGAAACACTGAAGCTTTCTTT.

CDR3 sequence: CASSYGQHLYYGYTF. The CDR3 DNA reads TGTGCCAGCAGTTATGGGCAGCACCTTTACTATGGCTACACCTTC. The chain links TRBV6-5 to TRBJ1-2; D remains unclear. The length of the CDR3 is 15 residues. The germline gives CDR1 MNHEY, CDR2 SVGAGI. The V gene lost 3 bases and the J gene lost 3 bases, with 14 bases spanning the gap.

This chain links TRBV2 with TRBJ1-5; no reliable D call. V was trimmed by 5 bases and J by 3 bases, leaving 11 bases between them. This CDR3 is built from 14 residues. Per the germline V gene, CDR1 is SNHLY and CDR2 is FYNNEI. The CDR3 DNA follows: TGTGCCAGCAGTAGCGGCGCTTACAATCAGCCCCAGCATTTT. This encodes CASSSGAYNQPQHF.

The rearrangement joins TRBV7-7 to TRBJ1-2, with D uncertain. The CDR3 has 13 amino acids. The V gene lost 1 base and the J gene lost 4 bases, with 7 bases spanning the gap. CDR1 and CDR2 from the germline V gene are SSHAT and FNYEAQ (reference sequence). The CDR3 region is CASSLGRAYGYTF. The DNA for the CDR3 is TGTGCCAGCAGCTTAGGGCGGGCCTATGGCTACACCTTC.

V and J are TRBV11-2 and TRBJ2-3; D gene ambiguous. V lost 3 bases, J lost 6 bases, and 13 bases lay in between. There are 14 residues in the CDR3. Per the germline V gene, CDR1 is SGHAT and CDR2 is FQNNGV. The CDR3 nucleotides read TGTGCCAGCAGCTTGAAATCACCCCCCGATACGCAGTATTTT. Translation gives CASSLKSPPDTQYF.

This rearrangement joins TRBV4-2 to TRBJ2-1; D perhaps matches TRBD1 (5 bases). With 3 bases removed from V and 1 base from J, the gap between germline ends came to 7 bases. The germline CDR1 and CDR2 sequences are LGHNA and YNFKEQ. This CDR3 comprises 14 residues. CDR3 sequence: CASSHDRSYNEQFF. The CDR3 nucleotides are TGTGCCAGCAGCCATGACAGATCCTACAATGAGCAGTTCTTC.

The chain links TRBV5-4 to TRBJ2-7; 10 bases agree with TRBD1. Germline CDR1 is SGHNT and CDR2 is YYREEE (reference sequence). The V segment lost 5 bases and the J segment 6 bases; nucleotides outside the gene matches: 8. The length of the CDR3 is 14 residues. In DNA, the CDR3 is TGTGCCAGCAGGCCCCGACAGGGGGCGGTCGAGCAGTACTTC. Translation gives CASRPRQGAVEQYF.

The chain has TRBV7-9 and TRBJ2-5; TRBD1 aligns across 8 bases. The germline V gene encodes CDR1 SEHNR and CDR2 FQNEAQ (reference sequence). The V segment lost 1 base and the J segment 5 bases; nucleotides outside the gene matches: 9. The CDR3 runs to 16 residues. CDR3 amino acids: CASSLVGQGAFETQYF. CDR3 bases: TGTGCCAGCAGCTTAGTGGGGCAGGGGGCGTTCGAGACCCAGTACTTC.

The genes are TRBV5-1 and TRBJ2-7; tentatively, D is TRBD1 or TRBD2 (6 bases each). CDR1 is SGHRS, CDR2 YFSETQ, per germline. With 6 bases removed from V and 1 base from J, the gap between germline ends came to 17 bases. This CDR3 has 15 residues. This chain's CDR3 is CASTPKGGDSYEQYF. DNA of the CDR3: TGCGCCAGCACCCCCAAGGGGGGCGATTCCTACGAGCAGTACTTC.

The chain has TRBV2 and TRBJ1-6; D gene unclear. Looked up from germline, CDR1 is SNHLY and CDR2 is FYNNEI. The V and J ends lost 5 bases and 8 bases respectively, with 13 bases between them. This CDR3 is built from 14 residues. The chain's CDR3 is CASSSWAPDSPLHF. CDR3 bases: TGTGCCAGCAGTAGTTGGGCCCCCGATTCACCCCTCCACTTT.

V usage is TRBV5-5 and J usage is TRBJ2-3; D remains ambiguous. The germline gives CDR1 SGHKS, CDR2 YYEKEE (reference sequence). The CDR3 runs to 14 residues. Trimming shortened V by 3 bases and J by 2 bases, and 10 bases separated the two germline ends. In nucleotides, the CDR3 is TGTGCCAGCAGCTCTGACTTTCACACAGATACGCAGTATTTT. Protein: CASSSDFHTDTQYF.